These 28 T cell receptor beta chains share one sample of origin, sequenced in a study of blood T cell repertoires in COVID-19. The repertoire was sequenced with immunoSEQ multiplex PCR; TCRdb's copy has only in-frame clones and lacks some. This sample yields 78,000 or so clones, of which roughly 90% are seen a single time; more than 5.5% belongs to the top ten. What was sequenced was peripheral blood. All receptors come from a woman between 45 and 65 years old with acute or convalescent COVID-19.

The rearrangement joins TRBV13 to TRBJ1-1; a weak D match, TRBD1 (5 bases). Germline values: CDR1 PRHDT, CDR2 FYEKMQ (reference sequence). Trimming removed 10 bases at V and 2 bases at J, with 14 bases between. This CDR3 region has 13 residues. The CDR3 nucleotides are TGTGCCACCCTGTGGGGGGGAAACACTGAAGCTTTCTTT. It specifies CATLWGGNTEAFF.

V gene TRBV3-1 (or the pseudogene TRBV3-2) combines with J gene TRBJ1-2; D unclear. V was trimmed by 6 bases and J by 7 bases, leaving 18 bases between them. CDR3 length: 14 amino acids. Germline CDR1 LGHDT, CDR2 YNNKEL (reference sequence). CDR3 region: CASSRSQRAFGYTF. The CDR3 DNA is TGTGCCAGCAGTCGCAGCCAAAGAGCGTTTGGCTACACCTTC.

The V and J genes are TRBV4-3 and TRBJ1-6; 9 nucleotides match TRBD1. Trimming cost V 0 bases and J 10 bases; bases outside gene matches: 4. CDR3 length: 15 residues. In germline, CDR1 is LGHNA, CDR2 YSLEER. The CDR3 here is CASSQDGTGTSPLHF. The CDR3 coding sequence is TGCGCCAGCAGCCAAGACGGGACAGGGACCTCACCCCTCCACTTT.

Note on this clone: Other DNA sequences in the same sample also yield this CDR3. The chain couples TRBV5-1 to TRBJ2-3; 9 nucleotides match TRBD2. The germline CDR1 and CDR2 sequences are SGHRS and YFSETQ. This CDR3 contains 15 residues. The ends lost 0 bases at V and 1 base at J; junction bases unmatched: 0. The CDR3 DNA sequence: TGCGCCAGCAGCTTGGCTAGCGGGGGCACAGATACGCAGTATTTT. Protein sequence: CASSLASGGTDTQYF.

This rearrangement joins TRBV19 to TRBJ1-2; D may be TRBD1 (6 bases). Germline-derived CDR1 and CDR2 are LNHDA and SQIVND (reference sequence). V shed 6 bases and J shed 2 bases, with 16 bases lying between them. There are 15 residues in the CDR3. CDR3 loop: CASRDGGRRNYGYTF. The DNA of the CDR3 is TGTGCCAGTAGGGACGGGGGGCGCAGAAACTATGGCTACACCTTC.

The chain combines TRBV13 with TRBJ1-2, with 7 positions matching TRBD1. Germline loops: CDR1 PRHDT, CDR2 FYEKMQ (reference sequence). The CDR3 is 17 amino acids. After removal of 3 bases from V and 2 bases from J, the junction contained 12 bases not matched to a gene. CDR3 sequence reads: CASSFINPGQKNYGYTF. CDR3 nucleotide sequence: TGTGCCAGCAGCTTCATTAACCCGGGACAGAAGAACTATGGCTACACCTTC. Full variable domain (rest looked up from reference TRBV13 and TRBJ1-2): AAGVIQSPRHLIKEKRETATLKCYPIPRHDTVYWYQQGPGQDPQFLISFYEKMQSDKGSIPDRFSAQQFSDYHSELNMSSLELGDSALYFCASSFINPGQKNYGYTFGSGTRLTVV.

The CDR3 loop reads CASSEGGASGDIQYF. The CDR3 DNA follows: TGTGCCAGCAGTGAAGGGGGAGCTAGCGGAGACATTCAGTACTTC. The chain has TRBV6-1 and TRBJ2-4; 7 nucleotides align to TRBD2. From germline, CDR1 is MNHNS and CDR2 SASEGT. V gave up 1 base and J gave up 8 bases; unmatched junction bases: 8. CDR3 length: 15 amino acids.

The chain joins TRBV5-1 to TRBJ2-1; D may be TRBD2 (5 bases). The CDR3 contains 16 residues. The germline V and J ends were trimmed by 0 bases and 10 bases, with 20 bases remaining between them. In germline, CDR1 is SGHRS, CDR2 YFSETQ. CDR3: CASSLDPEANAREQFF. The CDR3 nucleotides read TGCGCCAGCAGCTTGGACCCGGAGGCTAATGCAAGGGAGCAGTTCTTC.

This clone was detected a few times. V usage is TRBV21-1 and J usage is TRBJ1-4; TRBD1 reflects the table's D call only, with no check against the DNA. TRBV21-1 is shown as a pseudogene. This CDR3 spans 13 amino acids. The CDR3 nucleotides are TGTGCCAGCAGCCGGGACAGGCATGAAAAACTGTTTTTT. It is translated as CASSRDRHEKLFF.

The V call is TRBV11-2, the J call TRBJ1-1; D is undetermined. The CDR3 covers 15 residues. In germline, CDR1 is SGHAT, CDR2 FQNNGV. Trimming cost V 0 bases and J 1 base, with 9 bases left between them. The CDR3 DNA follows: TGTGCCAGCAGCTTAGATTATTACAGGAACACTGAAGCTTTCTTT. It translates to CASSLDYYRNTEAFF.

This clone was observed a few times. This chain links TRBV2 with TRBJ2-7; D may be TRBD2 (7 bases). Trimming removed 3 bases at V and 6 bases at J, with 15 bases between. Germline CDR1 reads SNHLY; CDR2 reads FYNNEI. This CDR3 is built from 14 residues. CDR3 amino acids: CASSEGRGTGEQYF. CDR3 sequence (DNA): TGTGCCAGCAGTGAGGGGAGGGGGACGGGCGAGCAGTACTTC.

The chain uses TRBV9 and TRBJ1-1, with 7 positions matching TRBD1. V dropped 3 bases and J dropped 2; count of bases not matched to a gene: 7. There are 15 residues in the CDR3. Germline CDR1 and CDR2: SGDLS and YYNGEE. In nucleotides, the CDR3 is TGTGCCAGCAGCGCGGGGACAGACGCTAACACTGAAGCTTTCTTT. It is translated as CASSAGTDANTEAFF.

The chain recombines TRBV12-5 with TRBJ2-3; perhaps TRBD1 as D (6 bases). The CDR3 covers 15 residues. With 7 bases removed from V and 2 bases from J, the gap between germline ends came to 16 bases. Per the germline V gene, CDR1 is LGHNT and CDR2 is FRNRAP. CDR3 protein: CASATGGRITDTQYF. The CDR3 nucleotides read TGTGCTAGTGCCACTGGGGGCAGAATCACAGATACGCAGTATTTT.

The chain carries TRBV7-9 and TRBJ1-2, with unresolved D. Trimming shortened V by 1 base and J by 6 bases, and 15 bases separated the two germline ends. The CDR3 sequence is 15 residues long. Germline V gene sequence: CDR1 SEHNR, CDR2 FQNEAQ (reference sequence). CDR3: CASSLVSPGLNGYTF. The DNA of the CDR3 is TGTGCCAGCAGCTTAGTAAGTCCGGGATTGAATGGCTACACCTTC.

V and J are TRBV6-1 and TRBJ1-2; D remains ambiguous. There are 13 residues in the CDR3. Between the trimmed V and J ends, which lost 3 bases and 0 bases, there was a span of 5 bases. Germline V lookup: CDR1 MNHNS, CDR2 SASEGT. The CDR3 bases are TGTGCCAGCAGTGACCGAGCTAACTATGGCTACACCTTC. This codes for CASSDRANYGYTF.

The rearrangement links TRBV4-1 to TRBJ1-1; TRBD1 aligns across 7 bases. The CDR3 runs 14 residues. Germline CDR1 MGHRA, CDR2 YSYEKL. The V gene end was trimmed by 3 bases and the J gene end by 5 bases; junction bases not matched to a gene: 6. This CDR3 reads CASSHPTRGTEAFF. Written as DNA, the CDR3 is TGCGCCAGCAGCCACCCGACCAGGGGGACTGAAGCTTTCTTT.

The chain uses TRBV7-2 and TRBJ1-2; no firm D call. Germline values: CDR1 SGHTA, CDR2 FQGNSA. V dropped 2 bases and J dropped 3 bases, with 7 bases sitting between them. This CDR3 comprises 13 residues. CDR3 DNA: TGTGCCAGCAGCTTATACAGTTACTATGGCTACACCTTC. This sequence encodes CASSLYSYYGYTF.

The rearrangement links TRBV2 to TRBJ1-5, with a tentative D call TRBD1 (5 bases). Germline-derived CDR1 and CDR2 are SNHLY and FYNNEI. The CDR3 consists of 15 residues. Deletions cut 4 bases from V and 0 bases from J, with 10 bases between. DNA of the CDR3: TGTGCCAGCAGTGGCGGGGCTTATAGCAATCAGCCCCAGCATTTT. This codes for CASSGGAYSNQPQHF.

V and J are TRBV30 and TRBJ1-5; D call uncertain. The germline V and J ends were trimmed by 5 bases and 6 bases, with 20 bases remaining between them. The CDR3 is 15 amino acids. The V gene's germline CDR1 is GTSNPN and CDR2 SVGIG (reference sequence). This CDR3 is CAWSSGLRPGQPQHF. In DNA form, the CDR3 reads TGTGCCTGGTCTTCCGGTCTAAGACCGGGTCAGCCCCAGCATTTT. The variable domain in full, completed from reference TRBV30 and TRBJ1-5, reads SQTIHQWPATLVQPVGSPLSLECTVEGTSNPNLYWYRQAAGRGLQLLFYSVGIGQISSEVPQNLSASRPQDRQFILSSKKLLLSDSGFYLCAWSSGLRPGQPQHFGDGTRLSIL.

DNA for the CDR3: TGTGCCTGGAGTGGACCGGGGTCAATTGCCTATGGCTACACCTTC. Its translation: CAWSGPGSIAYGYTF. The gene calls are TRBV30 and TRBJ1-2; D gene ambiguous. Looked up from germline, CDR1 is GTSNPN and CDR2 is SVGIG (reference sequence). This CDR3 is 15 amino acids long. The germline V and J ends were trimmed by 1 base and 4 bases, with 16 bases remaining between them.

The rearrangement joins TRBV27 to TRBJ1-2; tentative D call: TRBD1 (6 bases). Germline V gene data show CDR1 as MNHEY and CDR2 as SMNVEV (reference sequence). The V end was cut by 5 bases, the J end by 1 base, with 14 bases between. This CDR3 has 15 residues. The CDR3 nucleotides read TGTGCCAGCAGTCTGTCGGGACAAATTAACTATGGCTACACCTTC. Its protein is CASSLSGQINYGYTF.

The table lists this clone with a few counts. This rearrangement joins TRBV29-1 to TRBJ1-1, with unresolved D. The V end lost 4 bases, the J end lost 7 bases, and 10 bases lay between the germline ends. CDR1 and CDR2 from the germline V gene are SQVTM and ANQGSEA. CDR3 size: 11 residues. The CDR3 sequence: CSVAPGNEAFF. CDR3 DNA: TGCAGCGTTGCCCCGGGGAATGAAGCTTTCTTT.

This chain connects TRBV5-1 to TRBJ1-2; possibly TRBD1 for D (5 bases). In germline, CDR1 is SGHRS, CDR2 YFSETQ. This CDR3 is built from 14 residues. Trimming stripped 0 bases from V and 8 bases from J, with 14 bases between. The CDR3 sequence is CASSLDGGTGGYTF. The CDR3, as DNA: TGCGCCAGCAGCTTGGATGGGGGGACGGGAGGCTACACCTTC.

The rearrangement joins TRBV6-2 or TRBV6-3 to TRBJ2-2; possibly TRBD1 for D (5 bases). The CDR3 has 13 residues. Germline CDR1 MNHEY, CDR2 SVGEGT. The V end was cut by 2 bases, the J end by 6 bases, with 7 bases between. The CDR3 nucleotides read TGTGCCAGCAGTTACAGGGGCCCCGGGGAGCTGTTTTTT. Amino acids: CASSYRGPGELFF.

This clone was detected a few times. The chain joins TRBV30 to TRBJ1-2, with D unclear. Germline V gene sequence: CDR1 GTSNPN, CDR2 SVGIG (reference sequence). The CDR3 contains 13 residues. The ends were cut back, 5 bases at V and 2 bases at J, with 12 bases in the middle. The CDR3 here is CAWGKGVNYGYTF. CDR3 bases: TGTGCCTGGGGCAAGGGAGTCAACTATGGCTACACCTTC.

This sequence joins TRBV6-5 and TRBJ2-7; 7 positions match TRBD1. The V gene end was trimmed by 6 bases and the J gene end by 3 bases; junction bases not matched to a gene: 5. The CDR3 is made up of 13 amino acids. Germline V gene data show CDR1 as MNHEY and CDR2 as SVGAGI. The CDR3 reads CASRHRDSYEQYF. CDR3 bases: TGTGCCAGCAGACACCGGGACAGCTACGAGCAGTACTTC.

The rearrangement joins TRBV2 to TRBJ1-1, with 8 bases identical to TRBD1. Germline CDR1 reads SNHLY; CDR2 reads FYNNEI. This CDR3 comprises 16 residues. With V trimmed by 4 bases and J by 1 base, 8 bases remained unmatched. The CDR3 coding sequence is TGTGCCAGCAGTGTAGACAGGGGAATAGGGAACACTGAAGCTTTCTTT. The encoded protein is CASSVDRGIGNTEAFF.

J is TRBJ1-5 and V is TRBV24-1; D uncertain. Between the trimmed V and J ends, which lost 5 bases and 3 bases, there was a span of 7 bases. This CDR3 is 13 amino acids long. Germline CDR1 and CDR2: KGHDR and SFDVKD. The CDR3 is CATSAGLNQPQHF. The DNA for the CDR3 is TGTGCCACCAGTGCAGGTCTCAATCAGCCCCAGCATTTT.